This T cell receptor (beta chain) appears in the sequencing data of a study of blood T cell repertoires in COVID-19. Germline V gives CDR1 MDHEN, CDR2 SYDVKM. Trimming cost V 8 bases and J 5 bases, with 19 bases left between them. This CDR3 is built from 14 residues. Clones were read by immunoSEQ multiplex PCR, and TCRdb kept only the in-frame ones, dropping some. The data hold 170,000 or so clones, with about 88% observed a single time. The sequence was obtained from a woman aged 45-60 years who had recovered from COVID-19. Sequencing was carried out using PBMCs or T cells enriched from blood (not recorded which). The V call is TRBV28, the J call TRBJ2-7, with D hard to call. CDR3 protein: CASETGVKANEQYF. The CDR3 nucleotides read TGTGCCAGCGAGACTGGAGTCAAAGCCAACGAGCAGTACTTC.